The subject of this entry is one TCR beta chain. The sample comes from a study of blood T cell repertoires in COVID-19. The overall study: Samples of COVID-19 (acute and convalescent) were obtained from the United States, Italy and Spain. From T cells, B-cell-depleted T cells, or PBMCs came the material, which was cDNA or gDNA.

Here immunoSEQ multiplex PCR was the method, and the copy in TCRdb shows in-frame clones only, minus some. The data contain roughly 250,000 clones, about four fifths of them singletons. The source is a woman between 65 and 79 years old with acute or convalescent COVID-19. Sequenced sample: peripheral blood.

CDR3 region: CASSYPERNQPQHF. CDR3 DNA: TGTGCCAGCAGTTACCCGGAGCGCAATCAGCCCCAGCATTTT. This chain uses TRBV6-2 or TRBV6-3 with TRBJ1-5, with D unresolved. This CDR3 is 14 amino acids long. CDR1 and CDR2 (germline): MNHEY, SVGEGT. Trimming took 2 bases from V and 2 from J, leaving 7 bases between them.